Listed below are T cell receptor beta chains from one sample, sequenced in a study of blood T cell repertoires in COVID-19. TCRdb keeps only in-frame clones here, not all; method: immunoSEQ multiplex PCR. The sample records nearly 50,000 clones, about nine tenths being singletons. Sequenced input: peripheral blood. These receptor sequences come from an elderly woman with COVID-19, enrolled during active disease. The CDR3 runs from the conserved cysteine through the conserved F or W. A D gene is named only where the DNA matches it firmly. Where a row states a size, it is once, few, many or the class of an expanded clone; other rows omit it.

>-|TRBV28|TRBJ1-2|-
CASSSSWGGRGYTF
TGTGCCAGCAGTTCCTCGTGGGGGGGTCGAGGCTACACCTTC
>TRBD1|TRBV5-1|TRBJ2-7|-
CASSLLPGQEYEQYF
TGCGCCAGCAGCTTGCTACCGGGACAGGAGTACGAGCAGTACTTC
>-|TRBV2|TRBJ1-2|-
CASSVSDTGSNYGYTF
TGTGCCAGCAGTGTCTCCGATACAGGGTCTAACTATGGCTACACCTTC
>-|TRBV13|TRBJ2-7|-
CASSPRGVGGIYEQYF
TGTGCCAGCAGCCCCCGGGGCGTAGGGGGAATCTACGAGCAGTACTTC
>TRBD1|TRBV6-6|TRBJ1-5|-
CASSRQRQGDQPQHF
TGTGCCAGCAGTCGACAAAGACAGGGGGACCAGCCCCAGCATTTT
>-|TRBV10-3|TRBJ1-2|-
CAISEGLYGYTF
TGTGCCATCAGTGAGGGACTCTATGGCTACACCTTC
>-|TRBV19|TRBJ1-5|-
CASALKSGQPQHF
TGTGCCAGCGCCCTTAAATCCGGTCAGCCCCAGCATTTT
>-|TRBV9|TRBJ2-7|-
CASSVRGSSYEQYF
TGTGCCAGCAGCGTAAGAGGGAGCTCCTACGAGCAGTACTTC
>-|TRBV19|TRBJ1-2|-
CASRNGQFRTLTYGYTF
TGTGCCAGTAGAAACGGACAGTTCCGCACTTTAACATATGGCTACACCTTC
>-|TRBV6-5|TRBJ2-2|-
CASSKDTLGTGELFF
TGTGCCAGCAGTAAGGACACTTTAGGGACCGGGGAGCTGTTTTTT
>TRBD2|TRBV3-1/TRBV3-2|TRBJ2-5|-
CASSQVERLAGVETQYF
TGTGCCAGCAGCCAGGTCGAGCGACTAGCGGGGGTGGAGACCCAGTACTTC
>TRBD1|TRBV6-5|TRBJ1-5|-
CASSQRDRHNQPQHF
TGTGCCAGCAGCCAACGGGACAGACATAATCAGCCCCAGCATTTT
>TRBD1|TRBV6-5|TRBJ1-6|-
CASRGQEARNSPLHF
TGTGCCAGCAGGGGACAGGAGGCCCGAAATTCACCCCTCCACTTT
>TRBD1|TRBV27|TRBJ2-7|-
CASSERTGTTYEQYF
TGTGCCAGCAGCGAAAGGACAGGAACTACCTACGAGCAGTACTTC
>TRBD2|TRBV4-2|TRBJ2-7|once
CASSQTSGGYYEQYF
TGTGCCAGCAGCCAGACTAGCGGGGGCTACTACGAGCAGTACTTC
>-|TRBV5-8|TRBJ1-4|-
CASSLVGEGEKLFF
TGTGCCAGCAGCTTGGTAGGGGAAGGTGAAAAACTGTTTTTT
>TRBD2|TRBV19|TRBJ2-2|-
CASSIGLAGLAGELFF
TGTGCCAGTAGTATAGGACTAGCGGGTTTGGCCGGGGAGCTGTTTTTT
>-|TRBV19|TRBJ1-2|-
CASSSLGGLANGYTF
TGTGCCAGTAGTAGCCTCGGGGGGCTCGCCAATGGCTACACCTTC
>-|TRBV18|TRBJ2-1|-
CASSPSPKSRNEQFF
TGTGCCAGCTCACCTAGCCCCAAGTCCCGCAATGAGCAGTTCTTC
>TRBD2|TRBV2|TRBJ2-5|-
CASTLLRGLVGETQYF
TGTGCCAGCACCCTCCTGCGGGGACTAGTTGGAGAGACCCAGTACTTC
>TRBD2|TRBV4-1|TRBJ2-3|-
CASSQVARRELDTQYF
TGCGCCAGCAGCCAAGTCGCGCGGCGGGAGTTAGATACGCAGTATTTT
>-|TRBV28|TRBJ1-2|-
CASSLIPLQGYTF
TGTGCCAGCAGTTTAATCCCCTTACAGGGCTACACCTTC
>-|TRBV11-1|TRBJ2-1|-
CASSRGLSYNEQFF
TGTGCCAGCAGCAGGGGGTTATCCTACAATGAGCAGTTCTTC
>TRBD2|TRBV6-2/TRBV6-3|TRBJ2-6|-
CASSYRLAELSGANVLTF
TGTGCCAGCAGTTACCGGCTAGCGGAACTCTCTGGGGCCAACGTCCTGACTTTC
>TRBD2|TRBV10-3|TRBJ2-7|-
CAISVRGGEQYF
TGTGCCATCAGTGTACGCGGGGGAGAGCAGTACTTC
>-|TRBV19|TRBJ1-5|-
CASSIYSRDDQPQHF
TGTGCCAGTAGTATATATTCCAGGGATGATCAGCCCCAGCATTTT
>TRBD1|TRBV2|TRBJ1-1|few
CASRDGQGTEAFF
TGTGCCAGCAGAGACGGACAGGGCACTGAAGCTTTCTTT
>TRBD1|TRBV6-5|TRBJ1-2|-
CASRQGSYGYTF
TGTGCCAGCAGACAGGGGAGCTATGGCTACACCTTC
>TRBD1|TRBV5-1|TRBJ1-1|-
CASSPDRNRAFF
TGCGCCAGCAGCCCGGACAGGAATCGAGCTTTCTTT
>TRBD2|TRBV27|TRBJ2-1|-
CASTGLARGSYNEQFF
TGTGCCAGCACCGGACTAGCGAGAGGCTCCTACAATGAGCAGTTCTTC
>-|TRBV3-1/TRBV3-2|TRBJ1-4|-
CASSGTPFNEKLFF
TGTGCCAGCAGTGGGACACCGTTCAATGAAAAACTGTTTTTT
>TRBD1|TRBV2|TRBJ2-3|-
CASSGQVKTDTQYF
TGTGCCAGCAGCGGACAGGTTAAGACAGATACGCAGTATTTT
>TRBD1|TRBV7-9|TRBJ1-2|-
CASSSTGTGLGGYTF
TGTGCCAGCAGCTCAACCGGGACAGGGCTAGGTGGCTACACCTTC
>TRBD1|TRBV28|TRBJ1-1|-
CASSLVGGMTEAFF
TGTGCCAGCAGTTTAGTAGGGGGCATGACTGAAGCTTTCTTT
>-|TRBV25-1|TRBJ1-1|once
CASSEYIAVEEEAFF
TGTGCCAGCAGTGAATATATCGCGGTCGAGGAAGAAGCTTTCTTT